This TCR beta chain was profiled in a study of control samples from healthy donors and cancer patients. This CDR3 is 15 amino acids long. Losses at the gene ends were 1 base for V and 1 base for J; bases not matched to a gene: 1. Germline CDR1 is SGHVS and CDR2 is FNYEAQ. The repertoire was sequenced with immunoSEQ multiplex PCR; TCRdb's copy has only in-frame clones and lacks some. The sample comprises tens of thousands of clones, roughly 94% of which are singletons, and approximately 4.3% rests with the top ten. The V gene is TRBV7-6, the J gene TRBJ2-3, with 8 bases fitting TRBD1. The sequenced material came from blood. This receptor was taken from a man between 25 and 39 years old in good health. DNA of the CDR3: TGTGCCAGCAGCTTAGAGGGACAGGGCACAGATACGCAGTATTTT. Its protein is CASSLEGQGTDTQYF.